The T cell receptor beta chain described here comes from a study of T cell responses to AZD1222 COVID-19 vaccine. Points from the study as a whole: Only a handful of people who got AZD1222 tested seropositive at baseline. Along spike, vaccine-associated CD4 TCRs were found throughout, with dominance at 160-218 and 743-854. There were repertoire samples only from the period after the peak T cell response. Clonal diversity was possibly underestimated; the donors were predominantly white British and more often female.

The germline V gene has CDR1 KGHSH and CDR2 LQKENI. V dropped 3 bases and J dropped 0 bases, with 15 bases sitting between them. The CDR3 runs 17 residues. Concerning this clone itself: The antigen is not known.

Generated by immunoSEQ multiplex PCR, the TCRdb table keeps only in-frame clones and is missing some. The sample records fewer than 140,000 clones, 90% being singletons. The V call is TRBV18, the J call TRBJ1-3; TRBD1 might be the D (5 bases). Specimen: peripheral blood, collected on day 0 of AZD1222 vaccination. The sequence was collected from an adult in good health. CDR3 region: CASSPSPGKSSGNTIYF. CDR3 sequence (DNA): TGTGCCAGCTCACCGTCGCCAGGGAAGAGCTCTGGAAACACCATATATTTT.